This T cell receptor (beta chain) was sequenced for a study of spatial heterogeneity in lung cancer. About the study: About 2 years after resection was the median timing of the follow-up PBMC samples, which were sequenced when available. A unique TCR and UMI combination showed up more than ten times in raw reads, on average.

V lost 2 bases, J lost 8 bases, and 13 bases lay in between. This CDR3 has 14 amino acids. Per the germline V gene, CDR1 is DFQATT and CDR2 is SNEGSKA (reference sequence). Individual TCR cDNA molecules each bore their own unique molecular identifier. TCRdb re-called the 5' RACE reads through MiXCR, storing one row per CDR3 protein. Of 35,000 to 45,000 distinct CDR3 sequences in the sample, about 23% were seen once. Time point indicated: blood at routine non-recurrence follow-up after resection. Whole RNA, which was extracted from tumor, nontumor lung tissue or frozen PBMC, was sequenced without any cell sorting. Only a few counts were recorded for this clonotype.

V gene TRBV20-1 combines with J gene TRBJ1-6; D uncertain. The sequence derives from a female donor with early-stage non-small cell lung cancer. This sample comprised PBMCs, obtained at follow-up. This CDR3 reads CSARSRSFDSPLHF. CDR3 in DNA: TGCAGTGCTAGATCCCGAAGTTTCGATTCACCCCTCCACTTT.